The 12 T cell receptor beta chains below all came from one sample that was sequenced in a study of T cell repertoires in ileal Crohn's disease. TCRdb keeps only in-frame clones here, not all; method: immunoSEQ multiplex PCR. The sample contains tens of thousands of clones, around 80% of which appear only once. Sequencing was performed on ileal tissue. These receptors all come from an adult with Crohn's disease.

There are a few counts of this clone. The V call is TRBV5-1, the J call TRBJ2-7; D gene uncertain. Germline-derived CDR1 and CDR2 are SGHRS and YFSETQ. This CDR3 region has 12 residues. V was shortened by 2 bases and J by 3 bases, with 6 bases between the two germline ends. Here the CDR3 DNA reads TGCGCCAGCAGCTTCAACGGCTACGAGCAGTACTTC. It is translated as CASSFNGYEQYF.

Turning to this clone: Other DNA sequences within the sample encode an identical CDR3. The chain employs TRBV29-1 and TRBJ2-7; D call uncertain. With 6 bases removed from V and 0 bases from J, the gap between germline ends came to 15 bases. Germline CDR1 is SQVTM and CDR2 is ANQGSEA. This CDR3 contains 14 residues. This CDR3 reads CSVRRIGSSYEQYF. The DNA of the CDR3 is TGCAGCGTGAGGCGGATCGGAAGCTCCTACGAGCAGTACTTC.

The rearrangement joins TRBV11-1 to TRBJ2-7, with TRBD1 matching over 12 bases. The CDR3 length is 15 residues. V was clipped by 2 bases and J by 7 bases; unmatched bases: 6. Germline-derived CDR1 and CDR2 are SGHAT and FQDESV (reference sequence). The CDR3 nucleotides read TGTGCCAGCAGCTTATTGGGACAGGGGGCGCTGGAGCAGTACTTC. It codes for CASSLLGQGALEQYF. Full variable domain (outside the CDR3, taken from reference TRBV11-1 and TRBJ2-7): EAEVAQSPRYKITEKSQAVAFWCDPISGHATLYWYRQILGQGPELLVQFQDESVVDDSQLPKDRFSAERLKGVDSTLKIQPAELGDSAMYLCASSLLGQGALEQYFGPGTRLTVT.

The V and J genes are TRBV29-1 and TRBJ2-5, with D possibly matching TRBD1 (5 bases). This CDR3 has 13 amino acids. V was cut by 3 bases and J by 5 bases, with 13 bases left in between. The germline gives CDR1 SQVTM, CDR2 ANQGSEA. CDR3 in amino acids: CSVDLRKGETQYF. The CDR3 DNA follows: TGCAGCGTTGACTTAAGGAAGGGGGAGACCCAGTACTTC.

This rearrangement joins TRBV5-4 to TRBJ2-3, with 8 bases aligning to TRBD2. Germline V gene sequence: CDR1 SGHNT, CDR2 YYREEE (reference sequence). Unmatched junction bases numbered 4, after V lost 4 bases and J lost 0 bases. The CDR3 is made up of 15 amino acids. The CDR3, as DNA: TGTGCCAGCAGCCTCTTAGCGGGGAGCACAGATACGCAGTATTTT. It specifies CASSLLAGSTDTQYF.

The V and J genes are TRBV7-9 and TRBJ2-7; 7 bases fit TRBD2. V shed 1 base and J 0 bases; nucleotides not matched to a gene: 6. This CDR3 is 16 amino acids long. Germline V gene lookup returns CDR1 SEHNR and CDR2 FQNEAQ (reference sequence). The CDR3 protein is CASSLGYGGFSYEQYF. CDR3 bases: TGTGCCAGCAGCTTAGGGTACGGGGGGTTCTCCTACGAGCAGTACTTC.

This clone was picked up one time. The chain recombines TRBV5-1 with TRBJ2-1; TRBD1 matches 8 bases. The germline V gene has CDR1 SGHRS and CDR2 YFSETQ. The CDR3 length is 14 residues. The junction had 4 bases not matched to a gene; V was cut back by 1 base and J by 7 bases. The CDR3: CASSLQGAENEQFF. In nucleotides, the CDR3 is TGCGCCAGCAGCTTGCAGGGGGCGGAAAATGAGCAGTTCTTC.

This chain connects TRBV19 to TRBJ1-1, with 7 nucleotides matching TRBD1. The V segment lost 4 bases and the J segment 2 bases; nucleotides outside the gene matches: 10. Germline-derived CDR1 and CDR2 are LNHDA and SQIVND (reference sequence). This CDR3 comprises 16 residues. For the CDR3, the DNA is TGTGCCAGTAGTACCCAGGGGGTGAGGGTTAACACTGAAGCTTTCTTT. Translated, it gives CASSTQGVRVNTEAFF.

This chain links TRBV11-2 with TRBJ1-1; TRBD1 might be the D (6 bases). This CDR3 has 14 amino acids. With 1 base removed from V and 7 bases from J, the gap between germline ends came to 13 bases. CDR1 SGHAT and CDR2 FQNNGV come from the germline V gene. For the CDR3, the DNA is TGTGCCAGCAGCTTAGGGGACACACGACTTGAAGCTTTCTTT. It translates to CASSLGDTRLEAFF.

CDR3 sequence: CASSVGNRKLYQETQYF. CDR3 in DNA: TGTGCCAGCAGCGTAGGAAACAGAAAACTGTACCAAGAGACCCAGTACTTC. This chain joins TRBV5-6 and TRBJ2-5; D call uncertain. Germline V gives CDR1 SGHDT, CDR2 YYEEEE. The V and J ends lost 4 bases and 0 bases respectively, with 19 bases between them. The CDR3 has 17 amino acids.

Written as DNA, the CDR3 is TGCGCCAGCAGCCGTAGCGGGGGCCGAGAAGATACGCAGTATTTT. The encoded protein is CASSRSGGREDTQYF. This chain joins TRBV5-1 and TRBJ2-3; 9 positions agree with TRBD2. This CDR3 has 15 residues. Losses at the gene ends were 4 bases for V and 5 bases for J; bases not matched to a gene: 8. Germline V lookup: CDR1 SGHRS, CDR2 YFSETQ. The variable domain in full, completed from reference TRBV5-1 and TRBJ2-3, reads KAGVTQTPRYLIKTRGQQVTLSCSPISGHRSVSWYQQTPGQGLQFLFEYFSETQRNKGNFPGRFSGRQFSNSRSEMNVSTLELGDSALYLCASSRSGGREDTQYFGPGTRLTVL.

The gene calls are TRBV5-1 and TRBJ2-7, with D maybe TRBD1 (6 bases). Germline V lookup: CDR1 SGHRS, CDR2 YFSETQ. CDR3 length: 15 amino acids. Trimming removed 4 bases from V and 0 bases from J, with 14 bases in between. In nucleotides, the CDR3 is TGCGCCAGCAGCCTGGGATGGGACAACTCCTACGAGCAGTACTTC. This gives the protein CASSLGWDNSYEQYF.